This T cell receptor beta chain was obtained from a study of cytomegalovirus exposure and HLA in healthy donors. Looking at the study overall: T cells numbering around 200 million yielded some 100 million unique TCR beta sequences in an earlier analysis. Of all 400 or so donors who were genotyped, around 82% belonged to the Caucasian-associated ancestry cluster. Study-level points and caveats: Overall, around 150 TCR beta chains were annotated as cytomegalovirus-associated.

Vbeta (60) and Jbeta (13) primers were used in the PCR. Only in-frame clones appear in the TCRdb table, and some are missing; sequencing was by immunoSEQ multiplex PCR. In the table there are 160,000 or so clones, 80% to 90% of which are singletons. About this clone: What it recognizes is unknown.

The sequence was collected from a woman under 30 in good health and CMV-seronegative. Sequencing was done on a sample of PBMCs.

The CDR3 loop is CASSLGHREVYEQYF. CDR3 DNA: TGTGCCAGCAGCTTGGGACATCGGGAGGTATACGAGCAGTACTTC. The chain recombines TRBV7-2 with TRBJ2-7; TRBD2 is a possible D gene (7 bases). The CDR3 has 15 residues. Trimming took 3 bases from V and 4 from J, leaving 16 bases between them. Per the germline V gene, CDR1 is SGHTA and CDR2 is FQGNSA.